One and the same sample provided the 19 T cell receptor beta chains below, sequenced in a study of T cell clusters in autoimmune cytopenias. Tens of thousands of genome equivalents of blood DNA were amplified for TRB. One tube held mixed TRB-A and TRB-B primer pools for touch-down PCR. TCRdb reprocessed the multiplex PCR reads, with one entry per CDR3 protein and no DNA. The sample holds under 3,500 distinct CDR3 sequences. This sample also belongs to another study, concerning T cell repertoires in aging, cancer and after chemotherapy.

Sequenced: peripheral blood. Receptors originate from a human donor in good health.

This clonotype is labeled medium-sized based on frequency. This chain connects TRBV7-9 to TRBJ2-5; TCRdb gives TRBD2 as the D gene, but with no DNA this cannot be confirmed. Germline V gives CDR1 SEHNR, CDR2 FQNEAQ (reference sequence). This CDR3 comprises 13 residues. This CDR3 reads CASRNLAKETQYF.

This clonotype is classed as medium-sized by frequency. The CDR3 loop is CATSDHRDTGELFF. This chain connects TRBV24-1 to TRBJ2-2; TCRdb reports TRBD1, a call that lacks DNA to check it against. This CDR3 spans 14 amino acids. Germline CDR1 and CDR2: KGHDR and SFDVKD.

The V and J genes are TRBV19 and TRBJ2-3; the TCRdb call, TRBD2, lacks DNA for checking. In germline, CDR1 is LNHDA, CDR2 SQIVND (reference sequence). CDR3 length equals 15 residues. Here the CDR3 reads CASSGASGSGDTQYF.

This clonotype is medium-sized by frequency. The chain combines TRBV20-1 with TRBJ2-7; TCRdb gives TRBD2 as the D gene, but with no DNA this cannot be confirmed. Germline V gene sequence: CDR1 DFQATT, CDR2 SNEGSKA (reference sequence). This CDR3 spans 14 amino acids. CDR3 region: CSARRVVSSYEQYF.

In terms of frequency, this clonotype is medium-sized (0.01 to 0.1%). The rearrangement links TRBV18 to TRBJ2-7; TCRdb picks TRBD1, but there is no DNA to check that call. Germline CDR1 is KGHSH and CDR2 is LQKENI. CDR3 length: 15 residues. The CDR3 is CASSPPPGLGGEQYF. The full variable domain, its missing parts supplied by reference TRBV18 and TRBJ2-7, is NAGVMQNPRHLVRRRGQEARLRCSPMKGHSHVYWYRQLPEEGLKFMVYLQKENIIDESGMPKERFSAEFPKEGPSILRIQQVVRGDSAAYFCASSPPPGLGGEQYFGPGTRLTVT.

Measured by frequency, this clonotype is medium-sized. The J gene is TRBJ1-6, the V gene TRBV5-5; without DNA, the TCRdb call of TRBD1 cannot be checked. This CDR3 is 15 amino acids long. Germline CDR1 reads SGHKS; CDR2 reads YYEKEE (reference sequence). The CDR3 region is CASEPGTVGNSPLHF.

The chain uses TRBV28 and TRBJ1-4; TCRdb outputs TRBD1, but without DNA this stays unchecked. Germline CDR1 and CDR2: MDHEN and SYDVKM. CDR3 size: 14 residues. The CDR3 loop is CASSIRDHNEKLFF.

This clonotype registers medium-sized by frequency. The chain couples TRBV7-2 to TRBJ2-7; TCRdb names TRBD1, which stays unverified in the absence of DNA. CDR3 length equals 16 residues. Germline V gene lookup returns CDR1 SGHTA and CDR2 FQGNSA. CDR3 protein: CASSPDPDREFYEQYF.

This chain links TRBV9 with TRBJ2-1; the D gene TCRdb calls, TRBD2, cannot be checked with no DNA. In germline, CDR1 is SGDLS, CDR2 YYNGEE. The CDR3 sequence is 12 residues long. This CDR3 reads CASRGTSNEQFF. The whole variable domain, remainder taken from reference TRBV9 and TRBJ2-1, is DSGVTQTPKHLITATGQRVTLRCSPRSGDLSVYWYQQSLDQGLQFLIQYYNGEERAKGNILERFSAQQFPDLHSELNLSSLELGDSALYFCASRGTSNEQFFGPGTRLTVL.

The chain employs TRBV7-2 and TRBJ1-3; TCRdb proposes TRBD1, but this gene call is untestable without DNA. The CDR3 length is 20 residues. Germline values: CDR1 SGHTA, CDR2 FQGNSA. The CDR3 protein is CASSLNFRGSGTGSGNTIYF.

This clonotype is medium-sized by frequency. This chain links TRBV7-2 with TRBJ2-1; TCRdb calls TRBD1, which cannot be checked without DNA. The CDR3 totals 15 residues. CDR1 is SGHTA and CDR2 is FQGNSA in the germline V gene. The chain's CDR3 is CASSFAGQGSNEQFF. The full variable domain, completed using reference TRBV7-2 and TRBJ2-1, is GAGVSQSPSNKVTEKGKDVELRCDPISGHTALYWYRQSLGQGLEFLIYFQGNSAPDKSGLPSDRFSAERTGGSVSTLTIQRTQQEDSAVYLCASSFAGQGSNEQFFGPGTRLTVL.

This clonotype is identified as medium-sized from frequency. This chain connects TRBV6-4 to TRBJ2-3. Looked up from germline, CDR1 is MRHNA and CDR2 is SNTAGT. This CDR3 spans 13 amino acids. The CDR3 loop reads CASSDGITDTQYF.

This clonotype is identified as medium-sized from frequency. J is TRBJ2-3 and V is TRBV7-9; TCRdb designates TRBD2, a call that cannot be tested without DNA. This CDR3 is built from 17 residues. The germline CDR1 and CDR2 sequences are SEHNR and FQNEAQ (reference sequence). CDR3 in amino acids: CASSSTLSGGSTDTQYF. The full variable domain, rest sourced from reference TRBV7-9 and TRBJ2-3, is DTGVSQNPRHKITKRGQNVTFRCDPISEHNRLYWYRQTLGQGPEFLTYFQNEAQLEKSRLLSDRFSAERPKGSFSTLEIQRTEQGDSAMYLCASSSTLSGGSTDTQYFGPGTRLTVL.

This clonotype is classed as medium-sized by frequency. The chain uses TRBV4-3 and TRBJ2-7; the TCRdb call, TRBD2, lacks DNA for checking. CDR1 LGHNA and CDR2 YSLEER come from the germline V gene. The CDR3 loop spans 15 amino acids. The CDR3 reads CASSQGVAGAYEQYF.

Its frequency marks this clonotype as medium-sized. V and J are TRBV6-6 and TRBJ2-5. The CDR3 is 12 residues long. CDR1 and CDR2 from the germline V gene are MNHNY and SVGAGI (reference sequence). CDR3 residues: CASSSALETQYF.

Judged by frequency, this clonotype is medium-sized. The chain recombines TRBV7-2 with TRBJ2-7. Germline V gives CDR1 SGHTA, CDR2 FQGNSA. The CDR3 has 14 residues. Here the CDR3 reads CASSLGLSSYEQYF.

V gene TRBV5-1 combines with J gene TRBJ1-1; TCRdb outputs TRBD1, but without DNA this stays unchecked. This CDR3 has 14 amino acids. CDR1 and CDR2 (germline): SGHRS, YFSETQ. The CDR3 spells CASSQGHLNTEAFF.

J is TRBJ2-6 and V is TRBV24-1; TCRdb returns TRBD1, unconfirmable since there is no DNA. Germline-derived CDR1 and CDR2 are KGHDR and SFDVKD. The CDR3 totals 18 residues. The CDR3 protein is CATSDSRTGHSGANVLTF.

This clonotype is medium-sized by frequency. This chain joins TRBV10-3 and TRBJ2-7; TCRdb indicates TRBD2, and absent DNA this call remains unverified. This CDR3 comprises 15 residues. CDR1 and CDR2 from the germline V gene are ENHRY and SYGVKD. The CDR3 here is CAISLTTSGSYEQYF.